This T cell receptor beta chain was sequenced in a study of cytomegalovirus exposure and HLA in healthy donors. With 60 Vbeta and 13 Jbeta primers, the PCR was carried out. Sequencing was performed with immunoSEQ multiplex PCR; in TCRdb, only in-frame clones are kept and a portion is missing. The repertoire consists of about 170,000 clones, with roughly 81% occurring once and the leading ten covering 4.5% to 5.5%. The sequencing input was PBMCs. The receptor's source is a girl aged 5-17 years in good health and CMV-seropositive.

The CDR3 DNA reads as TGTGCCAGCAGCTTTGGGACAGGGGATAATTCACCCCTCCACTTT. It codes for CASSFGTGDNSPLHF. The rearrangement links TRBV5-6 to TRBJ1-6; 10 bases are shared with TRBD1. CDR1 SGHDT and CDR2 YYEEEE come from the germline V gene. CDR3 size: 15 residues. V lost 2 bases, J lost 5 bases, and 1 base stayed unmatched.